This T cell receptor beta chain derives from a study of somatic mutations in cytotoxic T cells in rheumatoid arthritis (dated by TCRdb to 2017 to 2019). For the study in its entirety: Peripheral blood (about 30 ml EDTA) was collected from patients immediately after diagnosis and before any treatment began. The median ages of the patient and control groups were essentially identical. Some V beta antibody-stained T-cell populations were flow-sorted on a FACSAria II or Sony SH800 at nearly 100% purity, and sorted V beta1+ cells also underwent TCRB sequencing. The study asked whether expanded CD8+ T-cell clones in newly diagnosed, untreated rheumatoid arthritis carry somatic mutations, and used TCRB deep sequencing to characterize clonality. TCRB deep sequencing was performed for some 60 rheumatoid arthritis patients and approximately 20 healthy controls. On the study overall, not on this receptor specifically: In patients, CD8+ clonality rose with age (Spearman r ~ 0.46), which was not the case in healthy controls. Rheumatoid arthritis patients and age-matched healthy controls did not significantly differ in CD8+ T-cell clonality. The largest CD8+ clone made up more than 20% of CD8+ cells in about an eighth of the 65 patients, and blood and synovial fluid shared several identical CD8+ TCRB sequences. It was unknown which antigens the expanded CD8+ clones targeted, and their absence from virus-specific databases did not exclude viral specificity. No adjustment for multiple comparisons was made for the slight TRBV07 underrepresentation in patients.

Points on this clone: No cognate antigen has been identified for it. The sample holds no much larger clone one base away, and base qualities are not on file.

The immunoSEQ assay was applied to genomic DNA for TCRB CDR3 sequencing. From the authors' description of their analysis: When patient CD8+ clones exceeding 1% were checked against published virus-specific TCRB sequences, only a few matched. Nothing other than productive TCRB rearrangements was included in the analyses. Clonality was calculated as a Shannon entropy-based productive clonality index, and a clone was defined by a unique TCRB CDR3 sequence. Repertoire overlap for a pair of samples was computed from each clone's template counts relative to total templates per sample. V-gene usage measured by flow cytometry correlated with TCRB sequencing V-gene usage, with a Spearman r of roughly 0.55. TCRdb obtained this table from immuneACCESS and retained in-frame rearrangements with V and J assigned. These tables miss some clones; where compared with another copy, unresolved V genes account for less than half of the shortfall, and the remainder is unexplained. V, J and clone size derive from that table, while D and trimming were established from the DNA sequence. Recorded for this sample are 25,000 to 30,000 clones; about 87% of them occurred a single time. Roughly 9.6% of the sample is held by the ten biggest clonotypes.

The CDR3 contains 15 residues, cysteine and phenylalanine counted. Just the 45-base CDR3 DNA is kept, in frame starting at base 1. Relative to germline, V is 2 bases shorter and J is 6 bases shorter, with 16 bases between their ends. CDR1 SNHLY and CDR2 FYNNEI were looked up in the germline V gene. Flow cytometry confirmed the purity of CD4+ and CD8+ cells that had been isolated by positive magnetic bead selection on an AutoMACS. After a first flow cytometry screen using a TCR V beta antibody panel, clonal expansions were characterized through TCRB deep sequencing of sorted CD8+ fractions. Ficoll-Paque PLUS density gradient separation was used to isolate peripheral blood mononuclear cells. DNA from CD4-enriched, CD8-enriched or PBMC samples was extracted using Nucleospin Tissue or Tissue XS kits and then quantified on a Qubit 2.0 fluorometer.

The material sequenced was CD8+ T cells sorted from blood. This TCR derives from an adult with rheumatoid arthritis. The chain was built from TRBV2 and TRBJ1-1, and the D gene may be TRBD1, 5 bases matching. The DNA sequence is given as TGTGCCAGCAGTGAATACGGGGGGGGTAAGCCTGAAGCTTTCTTT. This yields the protein CASSEYGGGKPEAFF.